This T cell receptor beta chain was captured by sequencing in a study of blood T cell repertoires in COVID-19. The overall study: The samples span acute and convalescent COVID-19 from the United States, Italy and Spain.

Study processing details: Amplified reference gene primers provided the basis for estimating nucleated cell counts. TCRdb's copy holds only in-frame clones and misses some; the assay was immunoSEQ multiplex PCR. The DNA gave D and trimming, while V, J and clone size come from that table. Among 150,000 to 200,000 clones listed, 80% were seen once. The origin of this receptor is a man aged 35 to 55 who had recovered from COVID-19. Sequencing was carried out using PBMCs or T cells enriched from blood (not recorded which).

The CDR3 sequence: CAWSALRGGEKLFF. CDR3 nucleotides: TGTGCCTGGAGTGCTCTTCGGGGGGGTGAAAAACTGTTTTTT. V gene TRBV30 combines with J gene TRBJ1-4, with D possibly being TRBD1 (5 bases). The CDR3 spans 14 residues. Germline V CDR1 and CDR2: GTSNPN, SVGIG (reference sequence). V was pared by 1 base and J by 7 bases, with 13 bases between.